The 32 T cell receptor beta chains below come from one sample, sequenced in a study of neoadjuvant nivolumab and ipilimumab in lung cancer. Sequencing was performed with immunoSEQ multiplex PCR; in TCRdb, only in-frame clones are kept and a portion is missing. The sample carries 25,000 to 30,000 clones, 75% to 85% recorded once. Sequencing used tumor tissue, obtained after neoadjuvant nivolumab, alone or with ipilimumab, at or shortly before surgery. These receptors originate from an adult with non-small cell lung cancer.

The V gene is TRBV6-1, the J gene TRBJ2-7, with D perhaps matching TRBD2 (6 bases). Between the trimmed V and J ends, which lost 10 bases and 4 bases, there was a span of 20 bases. The CDR3 loop spans 14 amino acids. Germline values: CDR1 MNHNS, CDR2 SASEGT. The CDR3 spells CATTGDGRAYEQYF. The CDR3 DNA reads TGTGCCACTACCGGGGACGGGAGAGCATACGAGCAGTACTTC.

Written as DNA, the CDR3 is TGTGCCAGCAGCGTTGGACTAGCGGGAGGGTACTCTGGGGCCAACGTCCTGACTTTC. Amino acids: CASSVGLAGGYSGANVLTF. V gene TRBV9 combines with J gene TRBJ2-6; 15 bases are a match to TRBD2. V gave up 2 bases and J gave up 0 bases; unmatched junction bases: 3. This CDR3 has 19 residues. Germline loops: CDR1 SGDLS, CDR2 YYNGEE.

The V and J genes are TRBV6-5 and TRBJ1-2; D not certain. The germline gives CDR1 MNHEY, CDR2 SVGAGI. This CDR3 spans 14 amino acids. Trimming cost V 7 bases and J 1 base, with 13 bases left between them. This CDR3 is CASNALGYNYGYTF. The CDR3 bases are TGTGCCAGCAACGCCCTAGGGTATAACTATGGCTACACCTTC.

This clone has a handful of counts. The chain couples TRBV28 to TRBJ1-3; D call uncertain. This CDR3 has 13 amino acids. The V gene's germline CDR1 is MDHEN and CDR2 SYDVKM. The V and J ends lost 5 bases and 8 bases respectively, with 13 bases between them. As DNA, the CDR3 is TGTGCCAGCAGTCTCTTCCAGCCAGACACCATATATTTT. Its protein product is CASSLFQPDTIYF.

V is TRBV19 and J is TRBJ2-2; D may be TRBD1 (7 bases). CDR3 size: 18 residues. V was clipped by 8 bases and J by 4 bases, with 26 bases between them. The germline CDR1 and CDR2 sequences are LNHDA and SQIVND (reference sequence). The CDR3 DNA sequence: TGTGCCAGTGCTGACCACGTCCTTAACAGGGGAGGCACCGGGGAGCTGTTTTTT. It is translated as CASADHVLNRGGTGELFF.

The chain links TRBV5-1 to TRBJ1-1, with a tentative D call TRBD1 (5 bases). The V end was cut by 4 bases, the J end by 7 bases, with 17 bases between. The CDR3 is 14 residues long. The V gene's germline CDR1 is SGHRS and CDR2 YFSETQ. As DNA, the CDR3 is TGCGCCAGCAGCCAAGGGGTTACCGCCCTTGAAGCTTTCTTT. This sequence encodes CASSQGVTALEAFF.

The CDR3 loop reads CASSPTIGTPGNTIYF. The DNA for the CDR3 is TGCGCCAGCAGCCCCACTATAGGTACCCCTGGAAACACCATATATTTT. This chain links TRBV5-1 with TRBJ1-3; D gene ambiguous. The CDR3 loop spans 16 amino acids. Germline V gene data show CDR1 as SGHRS and CDR2 as YFSETQ. V gave up 4 bases and J gave up 2 bases, with 16 bases separating them.

V is TRBV11-3 and J is TRBJ2-1, with 8 bases fitting TRBD1. This CDR3 has 12 residues. V lost 2 bases to trimming and J lost 10 bases; unmatched junction nucleotides: 1. CDR1 and CDR2 (germline): SGHNT, YENEEA. CDR3 nucleotides: TGTGCCAGCAGCTTAAGGACAGGGGAGCAGTTCTTC. Its protein is CASSLRTGEQFF.

This chain connects TRBV2 to TRBJ2-5; D might be TRBD1 (6 bases). The V gene's germline CDR1 is SNHLY and CDR2 FYNNEI. The length of the CDR3 is 14 residues. Trimming shortened V by 5 bases and J by 1 base, and 11 bases separated the two germline ends. The CDR3 sequence is CASSPGQIQETQYF. The CDR3, as DNA: TGTGCCAGCAGTCCAGGACAGATCCAAGAGACCCAGTACTTC. The whole variable domain, filled in from reference TRBV2 and TRBJ2-5, reads EPEVTQTPSHQVTQMGQEVILRCVPISNHLYFYWYRQILGQKVEFLVSFYNNEISEKSEIFDDQFSVERPDGSNFTLKIRSTKLEDSAMYFCASSPGQIQETQYFGPGTRLLVL.

The V and J genes are TRBV13 and TRBJ1-2; possible D gene TRBD1, 5 bases. CDR3 length: 12 residues. CDR1 and CDR2 from the germline V gene are PRHDT and FYEKMQ (reference sequence). V dropped 6 bases and J dropped 4 bases, with 9 bases sitting between them. CDR3 protein: CASSRQLYGYTF. The CDR3 bases are TGTGCCAGCAGTCGACAGCTCTATGGCTACACCTTC.

The chain couples TRBV9 to TRBJ2-3, with 8 bases matching TRBD1. CDR1 and CDR2 (germline): SGDLS, YYNGEE. Trimming at V came to 0 bases and at J to 4 bases, leaving 7 bases not matched to a gene. This CDR3 region has 16 residues. The CDR3 sequence is CASSVGSGGIPDTQYF. CDR3 DNA sequence: TGTGCCAGCAGCGTAGGTTCAGGGGGCATCCCAGATACGCAGTATTTT.

This CDR3 is CASSPRRNQPQHF. The CDR3, as DNA: TGCGCCAGCAGCCCCAGACGCAATCAGCCCCAGCATTTT. The rearrangement uses TRBV5-1 and TRBJ1-5; D is unresolved. Germline values: CDR1 SGHRS, CDR2 YFSETQ. Trimming took off 4 bases at V and 2 bases at J, with 7 bases between the two ends. There are 13 residues in the CDR3.

This clone came up once. The chain employs TRBV4-2 and TRBJ2-1, with 12 bases aligning to TRBD2. The CDR3 has 18 residues. The junction had 7 bases not matched to a gene; V was cut back by 0 bases and J by 4 bases. Germline V CDR1 and CDR2: LGHNA, YNFKEQ. In DNA form, the CDR3 reads TGTGCCAGCAGCCAAGATCCCGAGACTAGCGGGGGATACAATGAGCAGTTCTTC. Translated, it gives CASSQDPETSGGYNEQFF.

This clone was seen a few times. The rearrangement uses TRBV14 and TRBJ1-1, with D unclear. Between the trimmed V and J ends, which lost 3 bases and 1 base, there was a span of 12 bases. The CDR3 loop spans 15 amino acids. Germline V gives CDR1 SGHDN, CDR2 FVKESK. CDR3 sequence: CASSHRTYANTEAFF. For the CDR3, the DNA is TGTGCCAGCAGCCACCGGACTTACGCGAACACTGAAGCTTTCTTT. The whole variable domain, remainder taken from reference TRBV14 and TRBJ1-1, is EAGVTQFPSHSVIEKGQTVTLRCDPISGHDNLYWYRRVMGKEIKFLLHFVKESKQDESGMPNNRFLAERTGGTYSTLKVQPAELEDSGVYFCASSHRTYANTEAFFGQGTRLTVV.

The chain's CDR3 is CASSFILGAVPYF. The CDR3 DNA follows: TGTGCCAGCAGTTTCATTTTAGGGGCGGTGCCTTACTTC. J is TRBJ2-4 and V is TRBV28; maybe TRBD1 (5 bases). Germline V gene data show CDR1 as MDHEN and CDR2 as SYDVKM. Trimming stripped 3 bases from V and 16 bases from J, with 19 bases between. This CDR3 contains 13 residues.

This clone has only one observation. This rearrangement joins TRBV5-4 to TRBJ1-5; possible D gene TRBD1, 6 bases. The V end lost 1 base, the J end lost 7 bases, and 15 bases lay between the germline ends. CDR3 length: 15 residues. Germline-derived CDR1 and CDR2 are SGHNT and YYREEE (reference sequence). The CDR3 protein is CASSLWGGDNQPQHF. The CDR3 nucleotides are TGTGCCAGCAGCTTGTGGGGAGGGGACAACCAGCCCCAGCATTTT.

The rearrangement links TRBV10-3 to TRBJ1-4; D uncertain. In germline, CDR1 is ENHRY, CDR2 SYGVKD. The CDR3 totals 12 residues. V was cut by 0 bases and J by 8 bases, with 4 bases left in between. The CDR3 protein is CAISESGEKLFF. As DNA, the CDR3 is TGTGCCATCAGTGAGTCGGGAGAAAAACTGTTTTTT.

The V call is TRBV6-5, the J call TRBJ2-5; 10 bases align to TRBD1. V was clipped by 4 bases and J by 6 bases; unmatched bases: 8. Germline loops: CDR1 MNHEY, CDR2 SVGAGI. CDR3 length: 15 residues. CDR3 bases: TGTGCCAGCAGTTGGGACAGGGGCTCGGGGAAGACCCAGTACTTC. Translated: CASSWDRGSGKTQYF.

This clone was seen once. The chain couples TRBV5-1 to TRBJ2-1, with 7 bases that match TRBD2. The germline CDR1 and CDR2 sequences are SGHRS and YFSETQ. After removal of 7 bases from V and 1 base from J, the junction contained 5 bases not matched to a gene. CDR3 length equals 14 residues. The CDR3 sequence: CASGGTMSYNEQFF. The DNA for the CDR3 is TGCGCCAGCGGGGGGACTATGTCCTACAATGAGCAGTTCTTC.

V gene TRBV5-4 combines with J gene TRBJ2-7, with a possible D match to TRBD2 (6 bases). The CDR3 consists of 15 residues. Germline assignment: CDR1 SGHNT and CDR2 YYREEE (reference sequence). The V and J ends lost 0 bases and 0 bases respectively, with 10 bases between them. The CDR3 loop reads CASSLAGVGSYEQYF. Written as DNA, the CDR3 is TGTGCCAGCAGCTTGGCGGGAGTGGGCTCCTACGAGCAGTACTTC.

The chain joins TRBV7-2 to TRBJ2-7; D possibly corresponds to TRBD1 (6 bases). This CDR3 has 15 amino acids. CDR1 is SGHTA, CDR2 FQGNSA, per germline. V dropped 3 bases and J dropped 1 base, with 13 bases sitting between them. The CDR3 sequence: CASSFRQVGSYEQYF. In DNA form, the CDR3 reads TGTGCCAGCAGCTTTCGACAGGTGGGTTCCTACGAGCAGTACTTC.

The V call is TRBV9, the J call TRBJ1-5, with unresolved D. The CDR3 is made up of 13 amino acids. Trimming removed 0 bases from V and 1 base from J, with 2 bases in between. Germline-derived CDR1 and CDR2 are SGDLS and YYNGEE. The CDR3 nucleotides are TGTGCCAGCAGCGTAGCCAGCAATCAGCCCCAGCATTTT. Encoded protein: CASSVASNQPQHF.

The chain joins TRBV7-9 to TRBJ2-3, with D hard to call. V shed 1 base and J shed 2 bases, with 4 bases lying between them. The germline V gene has CDR1 SEHNR and CDR2 FQNEAQ (reference sequence). The CDR3 runs 13 residues. CDR3 in amino acids: CASSLVSTDTQYF. CDR3 sequence (DNA): TGTGCCAGCAGCTTAGTGTCCACAGATACGCAGTATTTT.

V is TRBV11-1 and J is TRBJ2-2; 8 nucleotides agree with TRBD1. This CDR3 is built from 15 residues. Trimming took 2 bases from V and 6 from J; bases not matched to a gene: 5. Germline V lookup: CDR1 SGHAT, CDR2 FQDESV (reference sequence). The CDR3 region has the DNA TGTGCCAGCAGCTTACAGGGGGCTTCGTCCGGGGAGCTGTTTTTT. Its translation is CASSLQGASSGELFF.

This clone has just one count. V and J are TRBV28 and TRBJ1-1; D perhaps matches TRBD1 (5 bases). Germline CDR1 reads MDHEN; CDR2 reads SYDVKM. CDR3 length: 14 residues. V lost 0 bases to trimming and J lost 3 bases, with 8 bases between them. The CDR3 nucleotides read TGTGCCAGCAGTTTATGGTGGGGGGACACTGAAGCTTTCTTT. It codes for CASSLWWGDTEAFF. The whole variable domain, remainder taken from reference TRBV28 and TRBJ1-1, is DVKVTQSSRYLVKRTGEKVFLECVQDMDHENMFWYRQDPGLGLRLIYFSYDVKMKEKGDIPEGYSVSREKKERFSLILESASTNQTSMYLCASSLWWGDTEAFFGQGTRLTVV.

V usage is TRBV5-4 and J usage is TRBJ1-1, with D maybe TRBD1 (5 bases). The CDR3 extends over 15 amino acids. The V end was cut by 0 bases, the J end by 6 bases, with 15 bases between. Germline CDR1 SGHNT, CDR2 YYREEE (reference sequence). CDR3 residues: CASSLGGAGRAEAFF. In DNA form, the CDR3 reads TGTGCCAGCAGCTTGGGAGGGGCGGGCAGGGCTGAAGCTTTCTTT.

V and J are TRBV7-2 and TRBJ1-2; TRBD1 agrees at 9 bases. CDR1 and CDR2 from the germline V gene are SGHTA and FQGNSA. V lost 4 bases to trimming and J lost 8 bases; unmatched junction nucleotides: 5. The length of the CDR3 is 13 residues. CDR3 sequence: CASSSQGAQGYTF. Here the CDR3 DNA reads TGTGCCAGCAGCTCACAGGGGGCGCAGGGCTACACCTTC. The entire variable domain, with the rest obtained from reference TRBV7-2 and TRBJ1-2, is as follows: GAGVSQSPSNKVTEKGKDVELRCDPISGHTALYWYRQSLGQGLEFLIYFQGNSAPDKSGLPSDRFSAERTGGSVSTLTIQRTQQEDSAVYLCASSSQGAQGYTFGSGTRLTVV.

The J gene is TRBJ1-1, the V gene TRBV30; no firm D call. CDR1 is GTSNPN and CDR2 is SVGIG in the germline V gene (reference sequence). With 1 base removed from V and 0 bases from J, the gap between germline ends came to 12 bases. This CDR3 is built from 15 residues. In DNA form, the CDR3 reads TGTGCCTGGAGTGATGCCAGAGACATGAACACTGAAGCTTTCTTT. Its translation is CAWSDARDMNTEAFF.

The rearrangement joins TRBV7-9 to TRBJ2-5; D tentatively fits TRBD1 or TRBD2 (5 bases each). The CDR3 contains 16 residues. Trimming cost V 0 bases and J 0 bases, with 11 bases left between them. CDR1 SEHNR and CDR2 FQNEAQ come from the germline V gene (reference sequence). The CDR3 sequence: CASSLAFLGDQETQYF. The CDR3 DNA reads as TGTGCCAGCAGCTTAGCGTTCTTGGGGGACCAAGAGACCCAGTACTTC.

Note on this clone: The sample carries other DNA sequences with the same CDR3. The J gene is TRBJ2-2, the V gene TRBV5-4; maybe TRBD2 (5 bases). The V gene lost 4 bases and the J gene lost 5 bases, with 9 bases spanning the gap. The length of the CDR3 is 13 residues. The V gene's germline CDR1 is SGHNT and CDR2 YYREEE (reference sequence). The CDR3 coding sequence is TGTGCCAGCAGCCGGGGTGAGACCGGGGAGCTGTTTTTT. Translating gives CASSRGETGELFF. The full variable domain, its missing parts supplied by reference TRBV5-4 and TRBJ2-2, is ETGVTQSPTHLIKTRGQQVTLRCSSQSGHNTVSWYQQALGQGPQFIFQYYREEENGRGNFPPRFSGLQFPNYSSELNVNALELDDSALYLCASSRGETGELFFGEGSRLTVL.

This clone ranks as medium-sized (0.01 to 0.1%). The genes are TRBV7-9 and TRBJ1-1, with TRBD1 as a possible D gene (6 bases). In germline, CDR1 is SEHNR, CDR2 FQNEAQ (reference sequence). Trimming took 4 bases from V and 1 from J, leaving 16 bases between them. This CDR3 comprises 16 residues. This CDR3 is CASSSGPGHPNTEAFF. In nucleotides, the CDR3 is TGTGCCAGCAGCTCCGGACCGGGACATCCGAACACTGAAGCTTTCTTT.

The chain employs TRBV29-1 and TRBJ2-6; D is possibly TRBD1 or TRBD2 (5 bases each). The CDR3 is 16 amino acids. Per germline, CDR1 SQVTM and CDR2 ANQGSEA. The V and J ends lost 4 bases and 1 base respectively, with 14 bases between them. The CDR3 region is CSVVMGPPSGANVLTF. CDR3 DNA: TGCAGCGTTGTTATGGGACCGCCGTCTGGGGCCAACGTCCTGACTTTC.